This entry lists 8 T cell receptor beta chains sequenced from one sample in a study of graft-versus-host responses after intestinal transplantation. Clones were sequenced by immunoSEQ multiplex PCR, and TCRdb holds only the in-frame ones, with some missing. Among more than 45,000 clones listed, under 95% were seen once. The sample in question was PBMCs, obtained roughly 120 days after intestinal transplantation. These receptors were taken from a human patient who received an intestinal transplant, so some T cells may come from the graft donor.

The gene calls are TRBV5-1 and TRBJ2-2; D assignment may be TRBD1 or TRBD2 (6 bases each). Germline lookup yields CDR1 SGHRS and CDR2 YFSETQ. V was clipped by 0 bases and J by 6 bases, with 12 bases between them. This CDR3 has 15 amino acids. Here the CDR3 reads CASSLVAGEAGELFF. CDR3 bases: TGCGCCAGCAGCTTGGTGGCAGGGGAGGCCGGGGAGCTGTTTTTT.

The table lists this clone with a count of one. Distinct nucleotide sequences in the sample also encode this CDR3. The chain carries TRBV6-5 and TRBJ2-7, with D possibly being TRBD1 (5 bases). Germline V gene lookup returns CDR1 MNHEY and CDR2 SVGAGI. V lost 2 bases and J lost 2, with 7 bases in between. The CDR3 spans 13 residues. In nucleotides, the CDR3 is TGTGCCAGCAGTTACAGGGGCGCCTACGAGCAGTACTTC. It translates to CASSYRGAYEQYF.

V and J are TRBV2 and TRBJ2-3; TRBD1 agrees at 8 bases. The CDR3 length is 15 residues. Germline V gene lookup returns CDR1 SNHLY and CDR2 FYNNEI. With V trimmed by 3 bases and J by 4 bases, 6 bases remained unmatched. CDR3 protein: CASSDRTGQADTQYF. The CDR3 coding sequence is TGTGCCAGCAGTGATCGGACAGGGCAGGCAGATACGCAGTATTTT.

The chain recombines TRBV7-9 with TRBJ1-1; D is unresolved. This CDR3 region has 17 residues. Germline V CDR1 and CDR2: SEHNR, FQNEAQ (reference sequence). V shed 1 base and J shed 2 bases, with 17 bases lying between them. CDR3 in amino acids: CASSLDGRLLSNTEAFF. The CDR3 DNA reads TGTGCCAGCAGCTTAGATGGACGGTTACTTTCTAACACTGAAGCTTTCTTT. Together with reference TRBV7-9 and TRBJ1-1, the CDR3 gives the full variable domain: DTGVSQNPRHKITKRGQNVTFRCDPISEHNRLYWYRQTLGQGPEFLTYFQNEAQLEKSRLLSDRFSAERPKGSFSTLEIQRTEQGDSAMYLCASSLDGRLLSNTEAFFGQGTRLTVV.

The CDR3 is CASSPAGTGLYNEQFF. The CDR3, as DNA: TGCGCCAGCAGCCCCGCCGGGACAGGACTCTACAATGAGCAGTTCTTC. This chain links TRBV5-1 with TRBJ2-1; TRBD1 matches at 8 bases. CDR1 is SGHRS, CDR2 YFSETQ, per germline. V was pared by 4 bases and J by 3 bases, with 9 bases of the junction left unmatched. This CDR3 contains 16 residues. Together with reference TRBV5-1 and TRBJ2-1, the CDR3 gives the full variable domain: KAGVTQTPRYLIKTRGQQVTLSCSPISGHRSVSWYQQTPGQGLQFLFEYFSETQRNKGNFPGRFSGRQFSNSRSEMNVSTLELGDSALYLCASSPAGTGLYNEQFFGPGTRLTVL.

This chain connects TRBV7-9 to TRBJ2-7; D is undetermined. The CDR3 is made up of 13 amino acids. The ends were cut back, 5 bases at V and 2 bases at J, with 10 bases in the middle. Germline lookup yields CDR1 SEHNR and CDR2 FQNEAQ (reference sequence). CDR3 in DNA: TGTGCCAGCAGCCCCCCAGGAACCTACGAGCAGTACTTC. Encoded protein: CASSPPGTYEQYF.

This rearrangement joins TRBV5-7 to TRBJ2-7; tentatively, D is TRBD2 (6 bases). TRBV5-7 counts as an open reading frame of uncertain function. Trimming left V 4 bases short and J 2 bases short, with 13 bases between. The CDR3 length is 14 residues. The CDR3 DNA reads as TGTGCCAGCAGCGACGGGGGAAAGGCCTACGAGCAGTACTTC. Protein: CASSDGGKAYEQYF.

This chain uses TRBV19 with TRBJ2-4; D not certain. Trimming removed 0 bases from V and 0 bases from J, with 6 bases in between. The CDR3 has 15 residues. Looked up from germline, CDR1 is LNHDA and CDR2 is SQIVND (reference sequence). CDR3 DNA sequence: TGTGCCAGTAGTATAGATCTAGTAGCCAAAAACATTCAGTACTTC. Translating it yields CASSIDLVAKNIQYF.